This T cell receptor (beta chain) was sequenced for a study of T cells in Graves' hyperthyroidism and ophthalmopathy. RNA transcripts gave rise to amplified TCR beta CDR3 regions. The HTBI primer set drove a first-round RT-PCR of the TCR CDR3. Via MiXCR, TCRdb re-called the multiplex PCR reads, giving one row per CDR3 protein. This sample has approximately 640,000 distinct CDR3 sequences; 16% occur once, and the top ten carry 3.5% to 4%. This clonotype was observed at least ten times. Its matching antigen is unknown. General study points: Among clonotypes expanded in thyroid above 0.001, most were also found in blood.

Germline-derived CDR1 and CDR2 are KGHDR and SFDVKD. The CDR3 covers 15 residues. Unmatched junction bases numbered 10, after V lost 6 bases and J lost 7 bases. The TCR originated in a woman aged 30 to 39 with Graves' hyperthyroidism. The sample comprised blood. This chain joins TRBV24-1 and TRBJ2-3, with TRBD1 identical over 9 bases. The CDR3 loop reads CATSSPGQGFYTQYF. CDR3 nucleotide sequence: TGTGCCACCAGTTCGCCGGGACAGGGTTTCTATACGCAGTATTTT.